The next 32 T cell receptor beta chains were all read from a single sample in a study of T cells in Graves' hyperthyroidism and ophthalmopathy. TCR beta CDR3 regions were amplified from RNA transcripts. Initially, a first-round RT-PCR of the TCR CDR3 employed the HTBI primer set. TCRdb passed the multiplex PCR reads through MiXCR, listing each CDR3 protein once. The sample consists of about 270,000 distinct CDR3 sequences, approximately 20% of them appearing once. Sequencing input: blood. Receptors were obtained from a man aged 25 to 40 with Graves' ophthalmopathy.

The table lists this clonotype with a few counts. This rearrangement joins TRBV7-9 to TRBJ2-3; a weak D match, TRBD2 (5 bases). The CDR3 length is 13 residues. CDR1 and CDR2 from the germline V gene are SEHNR and FQNEAQ (reference sequence). The V and J ends lost 6 bases and 2 bases respectively, with 9 bases between them. The CDR3 loop reads CASRDGNTDTQYF. In DNA form, the CDR3 reads TGTGCCAGCAGAGACGGGAACACAGATACGCAGTATTTT.

For this clonotype: Germline is not matched at one junction end, which may reflect a read error. V and J are TRBV5-5 and TRBJ1-5; D is unclear. This CDR3 has 13 amino acids. Germline assignment: CDR1 SGHKS and CDR2 YYEKEE (reference sequence). CDR3 sequence reads: CASGLVLGQPQHF. For the CDR3, the DNA is TGTGCCAGCGGCTTGGTACTCGGGCAGCCCCAGCATTTT. Combining the CDR3 with reference TRBV5-5 and TRBJ1-5 gives the whole variable domain DAGVTQSPTHLIKTRGQQVTLRCSPISGHKSVSWYQQVLGQGPQFIFQYYEKEERGRGNFPDRFSARQFPNYSSELNVNALLLGDSALYLCASGLVLGQPQHFGDGTRLSIL.

This clonotype came up a few times. This may be a read error: a much more frequent sequence differs by one nucleotide. The chain joins TRBV2 to TRBJ2-1; 10 nucleotides match TRBD2. CDR1 SNHLY and CDR2 FYNNEI come from the germline V gene. This CDR3 is 15 amino acids long. Trimming cost V 5 bases and J 4 bases; bases outside gene matches: 5. As DNA, the CDR3 is TGTGCCAGCAGTAAGGGGACTAGCGTGTACAATGAGCAGTTCTTC. As protein: CASSKGTSVYNEQFF.

This clonotype occurred a few times. The rearrangement joins TRBV5-1 to TRBJ2-5; possibly TRBD2 for D (6 bases). Trimming removed 0 bases at V and 3 bases at J, with 9 bases between. Germline-derived CDR1 and CDR2 are SGHRS and YFSETQ. The CDR3 runs 14 residues. For the CDR3, the DNA is TGCGCCAGCAGCTTGGCCGGGAGAGAAGAGACCCAGTACTTC. Translated: CASSLAGREETQYF.

This sequence joins TRBV6-1 and TRBJ2-1; TRBD2 matches at 10 bases. Germline V CDR1 and CDR2: MNHNS, SASEGT. V lost 3 bases and J lost 15; bases outside the gene matches: 11. The length of the CDR3 is 14 residues. The CDR3 bases are TGTGCCAGCAGTGAGGTCCTAGCGGGAGCAGGCTTGTTCTTC. Protein sequence: CASSEVLAGAGLFF.

This clonotype occurred a few times. The V call is TRBV6-5, the J call TRBJ2-1; 7 positions agree with TRBD2. Per the germline V gene, CDR1 is MNHEY and CDR2 is SVGAGI. CDR3 length equals 13 residues. The V gene end was trimmed by 0 bases and the J gene end by 9 bases; junction bases not matched to a gene: 2. The chain's CDR3 is CASSYSTSREQFF. The CDR3 region has the DNA TGTGCCAGCAGTTACTCGACTAGCCGTGAGCAGTTCTTC.

This clonotype was seen a few times. The chain carries TRBV13 and TRBJ2-5; a weak D match, TRBD2 (5 bases). The CDR3 runs to 15 residues. Deletions cut 2 bases from V and 5 bases from J, with 15 bases between. In germline, CDR1 is PRHDT, CDR2 FYEKMQ (reference sequence). CDR3 coding DNA: TGTGCCAGCAGCTTAACGGTGGGAGACGGTGAGACCCAGTACTTC. Its protein product is CASSLTVGDGETQYF. The whole variable domain, remainder taken from reference TRBV13 and TRBJ2-5, is AAGVIQSPRHLIKEKRETATLKCYPIPRHDTVYWYQQGPGQDPQFLISFYEKMQSDKGSIPDRFSAQQFSDYHSELNMSSLELGDSALYFCASSLTVGDGETQYFGPGTRLLVL.

This clonotype was seen just once. V usage is TRBV19 and J usage is TRBJ1-3; 8 bases agree with TRBD1. Germline CDR1 and CDR2: LNHDA and SQIVND (reference sequence). The CDR3 totals 14 residues. J gave up 1 base and V 7 bases, and 3 bases lay outside the gene matches. The CDR3 here is CASTQGASGNTIYF. The DNA of the CDR3 is TGTGCCAGTACTCAGGGGGCTTCTGGAAACACCATATATTTT.

The gene calls are TRBV7-9 and TRBJ2-1; possibly TRBD1 for D (6 bases). V was cut by 5 bases and J by 6 bases, with 23 bases left in between. The CDR3 has 17 amino acids. The germline V gene encodes CDR1 SEHNR and CDR2 FQNEAQ (reference sequence). The CDR3 nucleotides are TGTGCCAGCAGCCAAAGACGGTTCCCTGTAGGGGGCAATGAGCAGTTCTTC. Protein sequence: CASSQRRFPVGGNEQFF.

This clonotype came up a few times. The chain is built from TRBV12-3 or TRBV12-4 and TRBJ1-5, with a weak D call TRBD1 (5 bases). This CDR3 comprises 14 residues. Trimming took off 2 bases at V and 7 bases at J, with 12 bases between the two ends. In DNA, the CDR3 is TGTGCCAGCAGTTTACAGGGAGTGAGGCAGCCCCAGCATTTT. Protein: CASSLQGVRQPQHF.

This clonotype was counted ten times or more. The genes are TRBV5-5 and TRBJ1-2; D not resolved. CDR1 and CDR2 from the germline V gene are SGHKS and YYEKEE (reference sequence). The V gene lost 4 bases and the J gene lost 0 bases, with 13 bases spanning the gap. The CDR3 is made up of 15 amino acids. The CDR3: CASSQAVPANYGYTF. The CDR3 DNA reads TGTGCCAGCAGCCAGGCCGTCCCCGCTAACTATGGCTACACCTTC.

This clonotype appeared a few times. The rearrangement uses TRBV6-1 and TRBJ1-4, with 8 bases fitting TRBD1. V was pared by 3 bases and J by 4 bases, with 13 bases of the junction left unmatched. From germline, CDR1 is MNHNS and CDR2 SASEGT. This CDR3 spans 18 amino acids. Written as DNA, the CDR3 is TGTGCCAGCAGTGACTTTCAAAAGGGGACAGGACATAATGAAAAACTGTTTTTT. Encoded protein: CASSDFQKGTGHNEKLFF.

This clonotype was seen ten or more times. J is TRBJ2-1 and V is TRBV20-1, with 9 bases aligning to TRBD1. The CDR3 consists of 15 residues. V lost 3 bases to trimming and J lost 6 bases; unmatched junction nucleotides: 9. Germline CDR1 is DFQATT and CDR2 is SNEGSKA (reference sequence). CDR3 bases: TGCAGTGCTAGGGGGGGACAGGGTGCGCTCAATGAGCAGTTCTTC. This codes for CSARGGQGALNEQFF.

This clonotype was found many times. This sequence joins TRBV11-2 and TRBJ2-1; D is ambiguous. V was shortened by 6 bases and J by 9 bases, with 9 bases between the two germline ends. The germline gives CDR1 SGHAT, CDR2 FQNNGV. The CDR3 totals 11 residues. The CDR3 sequence: CASRVAAEQFF. The DNA for the CDR3 is TGTGCCAGCAGGGTTGCAGCTGAGCAGTTCTTC.

CDR3 loop: CATSSLLGYGYTF. The CDR3 nucleotides read TGTGCCACCAGCAGTTTACTCGGCTATGGCTACACCTTC. The chain employs TRBV15 and TRBJ1-2; D gene ambiguous. The germline V gene encodes CDR1 LNHNV and CDR2 YYDKDF (reference sequence). The CDR3 covers 13 residues. V was shortened by 3 bases and J by 4 bases, with 9 bases between the two germline ends.

The genes are TRBV27 and TRBJ1-1; D may be TRBD1 (6 bases). The germline V gene has CDR1 MNHEY and CDR2 SMNVEV (reference sequence). The CDR3 runs to 11 residues. Trimming shortened V by 8 bases and J by 10 bases, and 14 bases separated the two germline ends. This CDR3 reads CASGSGVRAFF. CDR3 in DNA: TGTGCCAGCGGTTCAGGGGTGAGAGCTTTCTTT.

This clonotype was seen more than once but under ten times. The CDR3 loop reads CASRGLEYQPQHF. DNA of the CDR3: TGTGCCAGCAGGGGGTTGGAATATCAGCCCCAGCATTTT. This chain joins TRBV12-3 or TRBV12-4 and TRBJ1-5; D remains unclear. CDR3 length: 13 residues. Trimming took off 6 bases at V and 5 bases at J, with 11 bases between the two ends.

The chain uses TRBV5-6 and TRBJ2-6; D may match TRBD1 or TRBD2 (5 bases each). Germline-derived CDR1 and CDR2 are SGHDT and YYEEEE. With 0 bases removed from V and 4 bases from J, the gap between germline ends came to 11 bases. The length of the CDR3 is 16 residues. Here the CDR3 DNA reads TGTGCCAGCAGCTTGGGGGTGGGGACCGGGGCCAACGTCCTGACTTTC. It encodes CASSLGVGTGANVLTF.

The count of this clonotype is one. The V and J genes are TRBV29-1 and TRBJ2-3, with D perhaps TRBD1 (5 bases). The germline V gene has CDR1 SQVTM and CDR2 ANQGSEA. The CDR3 runs to 14 residues. With 4 bases removed from V and 5 bases from J, the gap between germline ends came to 16 bases. CDR3 protein: CSVVQVNGGDTQYF. The CDR3 coding sequence is TGCAGCGTTGTACAGGTAAACGGTGGAGATACGCAGTATTTT.

The CDR3 loop reads CASSLGQYTEAFF. CDR3 bases: TGTGCCAGCAGTTTGGGACAGTACACTGAAGCTTTCTTT. V usage is TRBV12-3 or TRBV12-4 and J usage is TRBJ1-1; TRBD1 matches 7 bases. The CDR3 extends over 13 amino acids. The V segment lost 3 bases and the J segment 3 bases; nucleotides outside the gene matches: 1.

The rearrangement uses TRBV18 and TRBJ2-3; tentative D call: TRBD2 (6 bases). This CDR3 is built from 16 residues. From germline, CDR1 is KGHSH and CDR2 LQKENI. V was shortened by 0 bases and J by 2 bases, with 12 bases between the two germline ends. CDR3: CASSPPGGLSTDTQYF. The CDR3 DNA is TGTGCCAGCTCACCACCCGGGGGACTCTCCACAGATACGCAGTATTTT.

Concerning this clonotype: A read error may be the cause here, since a much bigger clone is one base away. The conserved closing phenylalanine or tryptophan is absent in this CDR3, likely reflecting a read error. The genes are TRBV3-1 and TRBJ1-5; no firm D call. Trimming took off 1 base at V and 0 bases at J, with 10 bases between the two ends. The CDR3 length is 16 residues. Germline assignment: CDR1 LGHDT and CDR2 YNNKEL (reference sequence). CDR3 residues: CASSQGGPTSNQPQHL. DNA of the CDR3: TGTGCCAGCAGCCAAGGTGGACCTACTAGCAATCAGCCCCAGCATCTT.

The gene calls are TRBV3-1 and TRBJ1-6, with D possibly matching TRBD1 (6 bases). Germline CDR1 reads LGHDT; CDR2 reads YNNKEL (reference sequence). The CDR3 has 15 amino acids. Trimming took off 1 base at V and 5 bases at J, with 9 bases between the two ends. CDR3: CASSQVNRDNSPLHF. CDR3 bases: TGTGCCAGCAGCCAAGTGAACAGGGATAATTCACCCCTCCACTTT.

This clonotype was seen repeatedly, ten times or more. The V gene is TRBV18, the J gene TRBJ1-1, with a weak D call TRBD1 (5 bases). The CDR3 runs to 14 residues. V was cut by 4 bases and J by 0 bases, with 9 bases left in between. Germline V gene sequence: CDR1 KGHSH, CDR2 LQKENI. The CDR3 DNA follows: TGTGCCAGCTCACGGAAAGGGGTGAACACTGAAGCTTTCTTT. Amino acids: CASSRKGVNTEAFF.

This clonotype has only a few counts. The chain has TRBV18 and TRBJ1-4; D remains ambiguous. This CDR3 has 13 amino acids. The V end lost 10 bases, the J end lost 2 bases, and 11 bases lay between the germline ends. Germline V gene lookup returns CDR1 KGHSH and CDR2 LQKENI. CDR3 protein: CATRADTNEKLFF. The CDR3 region has the DNA TGTGCCACCCGCGCCGACACTAATGAAAAACTGTTTTTT.

This sequence joins TRBV11-1 and TRBJ2-7, with D possibly TRBD2 on 5 matching bases. Trimming shortened V by 8 bases and J by 2 bases, and 19 bases separated the two germline ends. Germline lookup yields CDR1 SGHAT and CDR2 FQDESV (reference sequence). This CDR3 comprises 15 residues. The CDR3 DNA sequence: TGTGCCAGCGCACCTCCGGGCGCGGGTCCCTACGAGCAGTACTTC. Its translation: CASAPPGAGPYEQYF.

This chain joins TRBV14 and TRBJ2-1; D uncertain. The CDR3 runs to 14 residues. Germline CDR1 is SGHDN and CDR2 is FVKESK. V was clipped by 0 bases and J by 3 bases, with 6 bases between them. CDR3 DNA: TGTGCCAGCAGCCAAGAAACGGTCTACAATGAGCAGTTCTTC. Translation: CASSQETVYNEQFF. Based on the CDR3 plus reference TRBV14 and TRBJ2-1, the full variable domain is EAGVTQFPSHSVIEKGQTVTLRCDPISGHDNLYWYRRVMGKEIKFLLHFVKESKQDESGMPNNRFLAERTGGTYSTLKVQPAELEDSGVYFCASSQETVYNEQFFGPGTRLTVL.

The gene calls are TRBV12-3 or TRBV12-4 and TRBJ1-5, with no clear D. Trimming shortened V by 2 bases and J by 1 base, and 6 bases separated the two germline ends. This CDR3 contains 14 residues. This chain's CDR3 is CASSLQDSNQPQHF. The CDR3 bases are TGTGCCAGCAGTTTACAAGACAGCAATCAGCCCCAGCATTTT.

This clonotype has only a few counts. The gene calls are TRBV27 and TRBJ2-6; either TRBD1 or TRBD2 may fit D (5 bases each). From germline, CDR1 is MNHEY and CDR2 SMNVEV (reference sequence). The CDR3 loop spans 14 amino acids. Deletions cut 8 bases from V and 2 bases from J, with 10 bases between. CDR3 nucleotide sequence: TGTGCCAGCGGCAGGGACCCTGGGGCCAACGTCCTGACTTTC. It yields the protein CASGRDPGANVLTF.

This clonotype showed up just a few times. This chain joins TRBV27 and TRBJ2-1; TRBD1 matches 8 bases. This CDR3 contains 15 residues. The J segment lost 2 bases and the V segment lost 6 bases, leaving 6 bases of the junction unmatched. The germline V gene has CDR1 MNHEY and CDR2 SMNVEV (reference sequence). This CDR3 is CASSPQGVTYNEQFF. The CDR3 nucleotides read TGTGCCAGCAGCCCACAGGGGGTCACCTACAATGAGCAGTTCTTC.

This chain uses TRBV5-1 with TRBJ2-3; 8 nucleotides align to TRBD1. The V and J ends lost 0 bases and 8 bases, in that order; junction bases with no gene match: 5. This CDR3 comprises 14 residues. The germline V gene has CDR1 SGHRS and CDR2 YFSETQ. The CDR3 DNA is TGCGCCAGCAGCTTGGGACAGGGGCCGGGTACGCAGTATTTT. Residues: CASSLGQGPGTQYF.

Only a few counts were recorded for this clonotype. J is TRBJ1-1 and V is TRBV7-9, with a weak D call TRBD1 (6 bases). This CDR3 is built from 14 residues. Germline CDR1 reads SEHNR; CDR2 reads FQNEAQ (reference sequence). Trimming left V 2 bases short and J 5 bases short, with 12 bases between. CDR3 nucleotides: TGTGCCAGCAGCTTATTGGACAGCCGTACTGAAGCTTTCTTT. Translation gives CASSLLDSRTEAFF.